These T cell receptor beta chains were read from a single sample in a study of cytomegalovirus exposure and HLA in healthy donors. The method was immunoSEQ multiplex PCR; TCRdb's version includes in-frame clones alone and lacks a portion of them. Among fewer than 150,000 clones listed, 76% were seen once. Sequencing used PBMCs. The receptor source for this set is a man between 18 and 35 years old in good health and CMV-seronegative. Both conserved end residues are trimmed from each CDR3. Fields, in order: CDR3 length, V gene, J gene, clone size, D gene, CDR3 protein. The D gene is left open where the match is weak. Size values are once, few and many counts, or a class for expanded clones, and some rows have none.

15,TRBV27,TRBJ2-5,.,TRBD2,ASSLGASGRSQETQY
12,TRBV11-3,TRBJ2-2,.,.,ASRSRQFTGELF
13,TRBV5-1,TRBJ2-5,.,TRBD2,ASSIQSGEQETQY
11,TRBV14,TRBJ2-5,.,TRBD2,ASCLAGTETQY
16,TRBV7-8,TRBJ2-7,.,TRBD2,ASSPGLAGGHLSYEQY
14,TRBV28,TRBJ1-1,once,TRBD1,ASSLFGQGRHTEAF
11,TRBV27,TRBJ1-2,few,TRBD1,ASSSRGRDGYT
13,TRBV27,TRBJ2-2,.,TRBD1,ASSPWDRATGELF
12,TRBV25-1,TRBJ2-7,.,.,ASSDKLESYEQY
14,TRBV14,TRBJ2-7,.,.,ASSQTSGGRTYEQY
12,TRBV7-9,TRBJ2-1,.,TRBD2,ASSSPLADNEQF
15,TRBV9,TRBJ2-1,once,TRBD2,ASSVTPGLAAYNEQF
12,TRBV6-1,TRBJ1-5,.,TRBD1,ASNDRALSQPQH
15,TRBV2,TRBJ2-7,.,TRBD2,ASSSGTSGGSSYEQY
12,TRBV27,TRBJ2-2,.,TRBD1,ASSFQGATGELF
11,TRBV27,TRBJ2-7,.,.,ASSLETGYEQY
13,TRBV29-1,TRBJ2-7,.,TRBD1,SVEDVQGVPYEQY